This T cell receptor (beta chain) was identified during a study of cytomegalovirus exposure and HLA in healthy donors (dated by TCRdb to 2016 to 2017). About the investigation overall: A later analysis indicated that the 90 to 150 validation repertoires were generated on the platform also employed for the approximately 700 repertoires of the first cohort. The study combined high-throughput TCR immunosequencing, statistical association of individual TCRs with disease status, and machine learning to predict cytomegalovirus infection status. The study was designed to test whether signatures of past pathogen exposure could be identified by cataloging public T cell receptors. Along with the approximately 700-subject first cohort, a separate validation cohort of around 120 different subjects was used.

Details on this clone: This clone's antigen is unknown. Per-nucleotide qualities are absent, and no much larger clonotype sits a single base away.

Library preparation employed the immunoSEQ multiplex PCR assay. Per the authors' processing: A statistical classification framework was developed to diagnose cytomegalovirus status using the catalog of TCR beta chain sequences. Sourced from immuneACCESS, this table was stored by TCRdb with only in-frame sequences that have V and J called. A share of the clones is absent; for the studies checked, an unresolved V gene accounts for under half, and the remainder has no known explanation. V and J calls plus clone size are reproduced from that table; the DNA served to infer D and trimming. The sample contains 100,000 to 150,000 clones, roughly nine tenths of them found a single time. The ten largest clones take up about 1.1% of the sample. Study-level results and caveats: Most TCR sequences were seen in very few donors, while some public TCRs were found in many individuals. The validation cohort had no HLA typing available for a later analysis, so co-occurrence within that cohort was assessed over all 120 repertoires. Three of the identified cytomegalovirus-associated TCR beta chains were confirmed in vitro to be specific for cytomegalovirus antigens. The classifier was reported to diagnose cytomegalovirus status with high specificity and sensitivity in both the original cohort and the validation cohort. A total of about 150 TCR beta chains were listed by the study as associated with cytomegalovirus. Of the cluster scores, roughly 95% were above 0 in a later analysis, which found that TCRs clustered in the first cohort also tended to co-occur in the 130 or so validation repertoires. The authors suggested that the approach could potentially be extended to other disease states and immunological phenotypes.

Per the germline V gene, MGHDK is the CDR1 and SYGVNS is the CDR2. V is clipped by 4 bases and J by 1 base, and the sequence between their germline boundaries is 16 bases long. Spanning cysteine to phenylalanine, the CDR3 consists of 17 amino acids. Only the CDR3 portion is preserved as DNA: 51 bases, with reading frame beginning at the first base. The donors belonged to the validation cohort of roughly 120 subjects, which was separate from the approximately 700-subject first cohort. Sequencing was done on a sample of PBMCs. The V and J genes are TRBV25-1 and TRBJ2-2; possibly the D gene is TRBD2, per 5 matching bases. This sequence originates from a young woman in good health and CMV-seronegative. The CDR3 loop reads CASSGAFGSGNTGELFF. The DNA reads TGTGCCAGCAGTGGAGCGTTTGGGAGTGGGAACACCGGGGAGCTGTTTTTT.